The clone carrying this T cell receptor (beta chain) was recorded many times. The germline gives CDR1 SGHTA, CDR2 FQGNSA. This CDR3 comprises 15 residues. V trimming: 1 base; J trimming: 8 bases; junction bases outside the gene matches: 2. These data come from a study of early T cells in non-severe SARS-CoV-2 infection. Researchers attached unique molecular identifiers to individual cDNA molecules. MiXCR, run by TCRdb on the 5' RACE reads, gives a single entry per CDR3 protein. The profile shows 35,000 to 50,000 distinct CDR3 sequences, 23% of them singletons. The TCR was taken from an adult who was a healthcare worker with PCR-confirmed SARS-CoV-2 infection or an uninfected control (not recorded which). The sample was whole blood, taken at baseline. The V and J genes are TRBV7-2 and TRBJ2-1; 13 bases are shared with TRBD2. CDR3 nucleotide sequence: TGTGCCAGCAGCTTAGAACTAGCGGGGGGGCATGAGCAGTTCTTC. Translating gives CASSLELAGGHEQFF.